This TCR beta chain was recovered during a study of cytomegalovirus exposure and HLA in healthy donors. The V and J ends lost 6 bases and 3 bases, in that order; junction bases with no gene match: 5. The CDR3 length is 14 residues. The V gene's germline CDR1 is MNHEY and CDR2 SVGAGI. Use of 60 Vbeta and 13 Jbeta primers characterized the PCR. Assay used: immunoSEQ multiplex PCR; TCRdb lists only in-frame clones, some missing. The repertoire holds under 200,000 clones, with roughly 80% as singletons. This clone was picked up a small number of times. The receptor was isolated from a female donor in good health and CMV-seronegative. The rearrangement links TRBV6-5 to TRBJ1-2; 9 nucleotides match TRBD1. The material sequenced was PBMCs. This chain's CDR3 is CASRWTGDDYGYTF. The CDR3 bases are TGTGCCAGCAGGTGGACAGGGGACGACTATGGCTACACCTTC.